This is a list of T cell receptor beta chains from one sample in a study of cytomegalovirus exposure and HLA in healthy donors. The repertoire was sequenced with immunoSEQ multiplex PCR; TCRdb's copy has only in-frame clones and lacks some. The table lists some 130,000 clones, 76% of them singletons. The sequencing input was PBMCs. Receptors originate from a man aged 40-55 years in good health and CMV-seronegative. Each CDR3 is given with its conserved first and last residue. A D gene is named only where the DNA matches it firmly. Clone size, where shown, is once, few, many, or a class for clones that have expanded.

.	.	TRBV15	TRBJ1-5	CATSRERGQPQHF	TGTGCCACCAGCAGAGAGAGAGGTCAGCCCCAGCATTTT
TRBD1	.	TRBV6-1	TRBJ2-7	CASSFSGQDSYEQYF	TGTGCCAGCAGTTTTTCGGGACAGGACTCCTACGAGCAGTACTTC
.	.	TRBV7-2	TRBJ2-7	CASSLVGVDSYEQYF	TGTGCCAGCAGCTTGGTCGGGGTGGACTCCTACGAGCAGTACTTC
.	.	TRBV5-4	TRBJ1-2	CASSLGSGPYGYTF	TGTGCCAGCAGCTTGGGGTCAGGGCCGTATGGCTACACCTTC
.	.	TRBV5-8	TRBJ2-7	CASSLGHAIGQYF	TGTGCCAGCAGCTTGGGACATGCGATTGGGCAGTACTTC
.	.	TRBV4-2	TRBJ1-5	CASSQARHDNQPQHF	TGTGCCAGCAGCCAAGCGCGACACGACAATCAGCCCCAGCATTTT
.	.	TRBV19	TRBJ1-5	CASRAGGNQPQHF	TGTGCCAGTAGGGCAGGGGGCAATCAGCCCCAGCATTTT
TRBD2	few	TRBV19	TRBJ2-3	CASSIDSPYGTSGKATQYF	TGTGCCAGTAGTATAGACAGCCCATACGGGACTAGCGGGAAAGCTACGCAGTATTTT
TRBD1	.	TRBV29-1	TRBJ1-2	CSVGQDINGYTF	TGCAGCGTGGGACAGGACATTAATGGCTACACCTTC
.	.	TRBV30	TRBJ2-3	CAWIQADTQYF	TGTGCCTGGATACAAGCGGATACGCAGTATTTT
.	.	TRBV7-2	TRBJ2-7	CASSPRTGQGSEQYF	TGTGCCAGCAGCCCGAGGACTGGGCAGGGGAGCGAGCAGTACTTC
.	.	TRBV18	TRBJ2-3	CASSPRLIVPDSRTPSTDTQYF	TGTGCCAGCTCACCACGACTAATAGTTCCGGATTCCCGTACGCCTAGCACAGATACGCAGTATTTT
TRBD2	.	TRBV6-4	TRBJ2-2	CASSDGLAGEAGELFF	TGTGCCAGCAGTGATGGGCTAGCGGGAGAGGCCGGGGAGCTGTTTTTT
TRBD2	.	TRBV5-1	TRBJ2-3	CASSLAPGTSGSRTDTQYF	TGCGCCAGCAGCTTGGCCCCAGGGACTAGCGGGAGTAGGACAGATACGCAGTATTTT